Shown below are 13 T cell receptor beta chains from a single sample sequenced in a study of blood T cell repertoires in COVID-19. Clones were read by immunoSEQ multiplex PCR, and TCRdb kept only the in-frame ones, dropping some. The sample shows about 300,000 clones, 85% of them seen only once. The sequenced sample was peripheral blood. The receptors originated from a human donor in a cohort sampled during active COVID-19.

The CDR3 sequence is CASSLGGTGGEKLFF. The CDR3 DNA reads TGTGCCAGCAGCTTGGGAGGGACAGGGGGTGAAAAACTGTTTTTT. This rearrangement joins TRBV5-4 to TRBJ1-4, with TRBD1 matching over 11 bases. Per germline, CDR1 SGHNT and CDR2 YYREEE (reference sequence). This CDR3 has 15 amino acids. Trimming at V came to 0 bases and at J to 7 bases, leaving 2 bases not matched to a gene.

The chain's CDR3 is CASSSFIENIQYF. Here the CDR3 DNA reads TGTGCCAGCAGCTCCTTTATTGAGAACATTCAGTACTTC. V is TRBV5-8 and J is TRBJ2-4, with D hard to call. Trimming stripped 3 bases from V and 7 bases from J, with 11 bases between. Germline V lookup: CDR1 SGHTS, CDR2 YDEGEE. This CDR3 region has 13 residues.

The chain couples TRBV7-8 to TRBJ2-2, with 8 bases identical to TRBD2. Germline-derived CDR1 and CDR2 are SGHVS and FQNEAQ. The CDR3 has 21 residues. Trimming took 1 base from V and 2 from J; bases not matched to a gene: 18. DNA for the CDR3: TGTGCCAGCAGCTTAGGACTTGGGACTAGTCGGGGTGGGCGTAACACCGGGGAGCTGTTTTTT. Protein: CASSLGLGTSRGGRNTGELFF.

J is TRBJ1-2 and V is TRBV28; D gene unclear. Germline lookup yields CDR1 MDHEN and CDR2 SYDVKM. V was clipped by 5 bases and J by 8 bases, with 12 bases between them. This CDR3 comprises 12 residues. CDR3 bases: TGTGCCAGCAGTCTTCGGACGGGAGGCTACACCTTC. It is translated as CASSLRTGGYTF.

CDR3 nucleotides: TGTGCCAGCAGTGACGTACCACACACAAACACCATATATTTT. The encoded protein is CASSDVPHTNTIYF. J is TRBJ1-3 and V is TRBV25-1; D is undetermined. Trimming pared 3 bases from V and 6 bases from J, leaving 12 bases between. The CDR3 sequence is 14 residues long. CDR1 is MGHDK and CDR2 is SYGVNS in the germline V gene.

This clone was found a few times. V gene TRBV2 combines with J gene TRBJ1-1; D call uncertain. This CDR3 is built from 11 residues. Germline V gives CDR1 SNHLY, CDR2 FYNNEI. The V gene lost 6 bases and the J gene lost 12 bases, with 14 bases spanning the gap. This chain's CDR3 is CASRPDTRTFF. CDR3 DNA sequence: TGTGCCAGCAGACCCGATACTAGAACTTTCTTT.

The rearrangement links TRBV13 to TRBJ2-2, with TRBD1 matching over 7 bases. The length of the CDR3 is 12 residues. CDR1 is PRHDT, CDR2 FYEKMQ, per germline (reference sequence). V lost 6 bases to trimming and J lost 13 bases; unmatched junction nucleotides: 8. The CDR3 sequence: CASSSRQGVLFF. The DNA of the CDR3 is TGTGCCAGCAGTTCGAGACAGGGCGTGCTGTTTTTT.

The chain recombines TRBV4-2 with TRBJ1-6, with D tentatively TRBD1 (5 bases). V was trimmed by 8 bases and J by 0 bases, leaving 14 bases between them. CDR3 length: 16 amino acids. CDR1 LGHNA and CDR2 YNFKEQ come from the germline V gene. The CDR3 nucleotides read TGTGCCAGCCATGCGGGGGATAGCTCCTATAATTCACCCCTCCACTTT. It is translated as CASHAGDSSYNSPLHF.

The CDR3 DNA follows: TGTGCCAGTAGCGGGAGAAAGGGATACACCGGGGAGCTGTTTTTT. Encoded protein: CASSGRKGYTGELFF. V is TRBV19 and J is TRBJ2-2, with a weak D call TRBD2 (6 bases). The germline V gene encodes CDR1 LNHDA and CDR2 SQIVND (reference sequence). The CDR3 is 15 residues long. V gave up 6 bases and J gave up 3 bases, with 14 bases separating them.

The chain is built from TRBV3-1 (or the pseudogene TRBV3-2) and TRBJ1-2, with D perhaps matching TRBD1 (6 bases). This CDR3 comprises 12 residues. The germline V gene has CDR1 LGHDT and CDR2 YNNKEL (reference sequence). V lost 1 base to trimming and J lost 7 bases, with 7 bases between them. The CDR3 protein is CASSQVRGGYTF. CDR3 nucleotides: TGTGCCAGCAGCCAAGTCAGGGGTGGCTACACCTTC.

This clone was seen just once. The V gene is TRBV5-1, the J gene TRBJ1-2, with D maybe TRBD1 (5 bases). V lost 0 bases to trimming and J lost 6 bases, with 12 bases between them. The CDR3 consists of 14 residues. Germline V gene data show CDR1 as SGHRS and CDR2 as YFSETQ. The CDR3 loop is CASSLGGGADGYTF. CDR3 DNA: TGCGCCAGCAGCTTGGGGGGCGGGGCGGATGGCTACACCTTC.

The chain links TRBV5-1 to TRBJ2-2; unclear D gene. Trimming shortened V by 5 bases and J by 0 bases, and 11 bases separated the two germline ends. CDR1 is SGHRS, CDR2 YFSETQ, per germline. The length of the CDR3 is 15 residues. CDR3 bases: TGCGCCAGCAGAAAGACGGGTGCGAACACCGGGGAGCTGTTTTTT. It encodes CASRKTGANTGELFF.

This chain links TRBV7-2 with TRBJ1-2; possible D gene TRBD1, 6 bases. CDR3 length equals 15 residues. V was pared by 5 bases and J by 0 bases, with 13 bases between. CDR1 and CDR2 from the germline V gene are SGHTA and FQGNSA. Written as DNA, the CDR3 is TGTGCCAGCAGCCCAGGGGACCGAGCTAACTATGGCTACACCTTC. It translates to CASSPGDRANYGYTF.